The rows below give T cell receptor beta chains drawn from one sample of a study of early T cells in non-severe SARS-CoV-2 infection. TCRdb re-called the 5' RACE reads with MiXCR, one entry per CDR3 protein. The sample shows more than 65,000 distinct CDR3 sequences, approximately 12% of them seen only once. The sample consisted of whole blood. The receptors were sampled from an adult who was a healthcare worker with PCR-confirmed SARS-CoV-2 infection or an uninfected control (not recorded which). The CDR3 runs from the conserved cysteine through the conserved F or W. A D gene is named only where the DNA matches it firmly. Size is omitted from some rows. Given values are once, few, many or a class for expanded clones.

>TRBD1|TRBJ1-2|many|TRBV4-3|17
TGCGCCAGCAGCCAAGGTAGACAGGGACTGGGTGACTATGGCTACACCTTC
CASSQGRQGLGDYGYTF
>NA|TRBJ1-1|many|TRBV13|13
TGTGCCAGCCGGAGGGGCCAGAACACTGAAGCTTTCTTT
CASRRGQNTEAFF
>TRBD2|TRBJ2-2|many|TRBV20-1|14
TGCAGTGCTGGTAGCGGGTTAGAGACCGGGGAGCTGTTTTTT
CSAGSGLETGELFF
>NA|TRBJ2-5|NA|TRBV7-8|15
TGTGCCAGCAGCCATCAAAGAACAGTCCAAGAGACCCAGTACTTC
CASSHQRTVQETQYF
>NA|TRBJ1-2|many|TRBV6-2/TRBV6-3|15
TGTGCCAGCAGTCAACCACCGGGACACACCTATGGCTACACCTTC
CASSQPPGHTYGYTF
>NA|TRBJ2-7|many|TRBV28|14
TGTGCCAGCAGGTCGAAGGGGCCCTCCTACGAGCAGTACTTC
CASRSKGPSYEQYF
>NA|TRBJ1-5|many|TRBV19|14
TGTGCCAGTACGGCCCACTTGAGCAATCAGCCCCAGCATTTT
CASTAHLSNQPQHF
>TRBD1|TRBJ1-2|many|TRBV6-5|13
TGTGCCAGCAGTTCAGGGGGCGACTATGGCTACACCTTC
CASSSGGDYGYTF
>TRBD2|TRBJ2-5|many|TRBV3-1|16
TGTGCCAGCAGCCAACGCGGGAGCGGGAGGGAAGAGACCCAGTACTTC
CASSQRGSGREETQYF
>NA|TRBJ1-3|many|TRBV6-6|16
TGTGCCAGCAGTTCGAAGGGGGATTCGGGTGGAAACACCATATATTTT
CASSSKGDSGGNTIYF
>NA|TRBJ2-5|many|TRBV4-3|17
TGCGCCAGCAGCCAAGACGATGTGCGAGCGGCCCCAGAGACCCAGTACTTC
CASSQDDVRAAPETQYF
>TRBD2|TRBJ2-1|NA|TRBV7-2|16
TGTGCCAGCGGGGTGGGAAGCGGGAGAACCGGGTATGAGCAGTTCTTC
CASGVGSGRTGYEQFF
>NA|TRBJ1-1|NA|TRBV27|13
TGTGCCAGCAGGATTGGACACAACACTGAAGCTTTCTTT
CASRIGHNTEAFF
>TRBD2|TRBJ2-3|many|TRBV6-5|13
TGTGCCAGCAGCCTAGGGGCGGGAGTTCCGCAGTATTTT
CASSLGAGVPQYF
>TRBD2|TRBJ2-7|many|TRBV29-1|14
TGCAGCGTTGAAGGGCTAGCGGGGTCCTACGAGCAGTACTTC
CSVEGLAGSYEQYF
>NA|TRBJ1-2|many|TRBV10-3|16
TGTGCCATCAGTCAGGAGGGATTAGCTTTTGGCTATGGCTACACCTTC
CAISQEGLAFGYGYTF
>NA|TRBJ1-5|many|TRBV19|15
TGTGCCAGTAGTACCCGGCATCCCAGCAATCAGCCCCAGCATTTT
CASSTRHPSNQPQHF
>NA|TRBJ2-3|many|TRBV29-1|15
TGCAGCGTTGAAGAGGAGGGGGCCTCACAAGATACGCAGTATTTT
CSVEEEGASQDTQYF
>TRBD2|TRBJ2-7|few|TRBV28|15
TGTGCCAGCACCCCGGGCGGACTAGCGCTCTACGAGCAGTACTTC
CASTPGGLALYEQYF
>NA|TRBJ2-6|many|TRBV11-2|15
TGTGCCAGCAGGTTATATGGTGGTGGGGCCAACGTCCTGACTTTC
CASRLYGGGANVLTF
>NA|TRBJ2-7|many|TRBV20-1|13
TGCAGTGCTCCCCGGGACGGGGCTGTTGAGCAGTACTTC
CSAPRDGAVEQYF
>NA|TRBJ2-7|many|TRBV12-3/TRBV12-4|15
TGTGCCAGCAGTTCACGGGTGGCAGTTCCCTACGAGCAGTACTTC
CASSSRVAVPYEQYF
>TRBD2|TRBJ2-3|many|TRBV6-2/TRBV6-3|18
TGTGCCAGCAGCACCGGGAGACAAGCGGGAGTAAGGGCAGATACGCAGTATTTT
CASSTGRQAGVRADTQYF
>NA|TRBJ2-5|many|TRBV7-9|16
TGTGCCAGCAGCTCCCCCAGGAACGAAGGGGCTTTGACCCAGTACTTC
CASSSPRNEGALTQYF
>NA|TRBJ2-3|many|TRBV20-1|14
TGCAGTGCTAGAGGTTTAGTCAGCACAGATACGCAGTATTTT
CSARGLVSTDTQYF
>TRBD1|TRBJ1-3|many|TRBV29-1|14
TGCAGCGTTGCGGACAGGGGCGGTGGAAACACCATATATTTT
CSVADRGGGNTIYF
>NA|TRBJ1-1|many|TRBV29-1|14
TGCAGCGCCGCGGGTCAGGGTGCGGGGACTGAAGCTTTCTTT
CSAAGQGAGTEAFF
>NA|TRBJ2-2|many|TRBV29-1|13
TGCAGCGTTGGAGGCGGGACAACCGGGGAGCTGTTTTTT
CSVGGGTTGELFF
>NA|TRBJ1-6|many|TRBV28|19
TGTGCCAGCAGTGCTTCAGGATTCAGGGGCTCTCGGGGGAATTCACCCCTCCACTTT
CASSASGFRGSRGNSPLHF
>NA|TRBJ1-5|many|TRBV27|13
TGTGCCAGCAAAGAGGTGAGCCATCAGCCCCAGCATTTT
CASKEVSHQPQHF
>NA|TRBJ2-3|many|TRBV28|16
TGTGCCAGCAGTTCTGCGACAGCTGCTAGCACAGATACGCAGTATTTT
CASSSATAASTDTQYF
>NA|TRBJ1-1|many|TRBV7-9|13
TGTGCCAGCAGCTTACGGGAGAACACTGAAGCTTTCTTT
CASSLRENTEAFF
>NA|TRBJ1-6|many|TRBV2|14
TGTGCCAGCAGTGAAGAGGCAGTAGATTCACCCCTCCACTTT
CASSEEAVDSPLHF
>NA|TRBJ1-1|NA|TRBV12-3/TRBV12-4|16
TGTGCCAGCAGTTTATCGCCGGTAGGGATGAACACTGAAGCTTTCTTT
CASSLSPVGMNTEAFF
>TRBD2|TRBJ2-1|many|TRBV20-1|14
TGCAGTGCTTGGGGGGGGACCTCCTACAATGAGCAGTTCTTC
CSAWGGTSYNEQFF
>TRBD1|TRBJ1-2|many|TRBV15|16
TGTGCCACCAGCAGGGTACCGGGACAGGGGGCGGAAGGCTACACCTTC
CATSRVPGQGAEGYTF
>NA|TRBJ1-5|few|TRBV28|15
TGTGCCAGCAGTTTTCGGGAAAGGGGCAATCAGCCCCAGCATTTT
CASSFRERGNQPQHF
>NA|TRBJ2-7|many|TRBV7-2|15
TGTGCCAGCAGCACCGACCGGGGAATATGGTACGAGCAGTACTTC
CASSTDRGIWYEQYF
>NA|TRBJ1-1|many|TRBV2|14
TGTGCCAGCACCCGTTCTTATTTGAACACTGAAGCTTTCTTT
CASTRSYLNTEAFF
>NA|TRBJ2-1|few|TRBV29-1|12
TGCAGCGTTGGGGAGGTTAACAATGAGCAGTTCTTC
CSVGEVNNEQFF
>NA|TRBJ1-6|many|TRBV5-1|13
TGCGCCAGCAGCGGGGTCAGCAATTCACCCCTCCACTTT
CASSGVSNSPLHF
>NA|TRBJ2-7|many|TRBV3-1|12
TGTGCCAGCAGCCATGGCTCCTACGAGCAGTACTTC
CASSHGSYEQYF
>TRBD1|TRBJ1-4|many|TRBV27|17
TGTGCCAGCAGTTTATCCCCGGGACAGGGGTGGGATGAAAAACTGTTTTTT
CASSLSPGQGWDEKLFF
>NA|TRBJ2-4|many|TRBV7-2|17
TGTGCCAGCAGCTTGGACACCAAGGGATGGTCTAGGAACATTCAGTACTTC
CASSLDTKGWSRNIQYF
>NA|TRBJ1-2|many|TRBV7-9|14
TGTGCCAGCAGGACGGAAAACGATAACTATGGCTACACCTTC
CASRTENDNYGYTF
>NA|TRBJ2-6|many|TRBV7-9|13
TGTGCCAGCCACCCTTCTGGGGCCAACGTCCTGACTTTC
CASHPSGANVLTF
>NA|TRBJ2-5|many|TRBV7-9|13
TGTGCCAGCAGCCCTCCTGTGGTTCAGACCCAGTACTTC
CASSPPVVQTQYF
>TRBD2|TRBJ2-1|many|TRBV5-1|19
TGCGCCAGCAGTCCAACCGGGACTAGCGGGAGTCTTTACTACAATGAGCAGTTCTTC
CASSPTGTSGSLYYNEQFF
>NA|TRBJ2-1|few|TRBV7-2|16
TGTGCCAGCAGCTTAGCGGGGAGTGCCTCCTACAATGAGCAGTTCTTC
CASSLAGSASYNEQFF
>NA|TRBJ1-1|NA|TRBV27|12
TGTGCCAGCACTTCTATGAACACTGAAGCTTTCTTT
CASTSMNTEAFF
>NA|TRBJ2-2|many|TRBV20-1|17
TGCAGTGCTATGGGCCCCTCAGACAGAGGGAACACCGGGGAGCTGTTTTTT
CSAMGPSDRGNTGELFF
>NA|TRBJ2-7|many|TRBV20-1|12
TGCAGTGCTAGATTCGCGTACTACGAGCAGTACTTC
CSARFAYYEQYF
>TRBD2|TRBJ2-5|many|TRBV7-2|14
TGTGCCAGCAGCTTAGCGGGAGGGCCAGAGACCCAGTACTTC
CASSLAGGPETQYF
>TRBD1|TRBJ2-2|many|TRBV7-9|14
TGTGCCAGCCAAACCGGGACAGGGAGCGGGGAGCTGTTTTTT
CASQTGTGSGELFF
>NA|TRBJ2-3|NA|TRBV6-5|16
TGTGCCAGCAGTTACCGAAGCGGTAAACTCACAGATACGCAGTATTTT
CASSYRSGKLTDTQYF